This T cell receptor beta chain was sequenced for a study of T cells after yellow fever vaccination. At the level of the study: SMART-Seq v4 Ultra Low Input handled preparation of low-cell-number fractions. Notes on the study in general: Abundant bulk-derived clonotypes could contaminate FACS-sorted repertoires. Reappearing after the booster were most of the clones from primary vaccination (about 96% CD4, 88% CD8).

This CDR3 is built from 13 residues. Germline CDR1 and CDR2: SNHLY and FYNNEI. V dropped 7 bases and J dropped 5 bases, with 12 bases sitting between them. For TCR, cDNA came from 5'RACE template switching, which added a universal primer site and UMIs. TCRdb reprocessed the 5' RACE reads via MiXCR and lists one record per CDR3 protein. The data hold about 300,000 distinct CDR3 sequences, with 7.5% to 9.5% observed a single time. This clonotype showed up just a few times. Its cognate antigen is unknown. The specimen was CD4+ T cells sorted from PBMCs, collected 5 days after the yellow fever booster vaccination. The source of this sequence is a man aged 18 to 30 who received the YFV17D yellow fever vaccine. This chain links TRBV2 with TRBJ1-5; D call uncertain. The CDR3 loop is CASTTGRDQPQHF. The CDR3 DNA reads TGTGCCAGCACCACCGGAAGGGATCAGCCCCAGCATTTT.